Below are 23 T cell receptor beta chains sequenced from a single sample in a study of blood T cell repertoires in COVID-19. Sequenced by immunoSEQ multiplex PCR; TCRdb stores in-frame clones only, minus some. The data contain 240,000 or so clones, around 90% of them seen just once; the ten biggest clones take up under 0.95%. Sequences were obtained from peripheral blood. Receptor source: a woman under 40 with acute or convalescent COVID-19.

This clone was counted once. V gene TRBV6-6 combines with J gene TRBJ2-1; a weak D match, TRBD2 (5 bases). This CDR3 has 11 residues. With 9 bases removed from V and 9 bases from J, the gap between germline ends came to 12 bases. Germline lookup yields CDR1 MNHNY and CDR2 SVGAGI (reference sequence). CDR3 DNA sequence: TGTGCCAGTCGGGCGGGTAGTGAGCAGTTCTTC. This gives the protein CASRAGSEQFF.

The V and J genes are TRBV2 and TRBJ2-1; TRBD2 matches 7 bases. V gave up 6 bases and J gave up 7 bases; unmatched junction bases: 15. The length of the CDR3 is 16 residues. The germline gives CDR1 SNHLY, CDR2 FYNNEI. CDR3 sequence: CASRVIGGRRRNEQFF. CDR3 bases: TGTGCCAGCAGAGTGATCGGCGGGAGAAGGAGGAATGAGCAGTTCTTC.

The chain joins TRBV19 to TRBJ2-2, with 7 positions matching TRBD2. The CDR3 consists of 17 residues. The V segment lost 1 base and the J segment 5 bases; nucleotides outside the gene matches: 10. Germline CDR1 is LNHDA and CDR2 is SQIVND (reference sequence). The CDR3 DNA is TGTGCCAGTAGTATAGTTCCGAGCGGGACCTTTACCGGGGAGCTGTTTTTT. This encodes CASSIVPSGTFTGELFF.

The rearrangement joins TRBV5-4 to TRBJ2-5; the D gene is possibly TRBD1 (5 bases). Trimming took 0 bases from V and 5 from J, leaving 14 bases between them. CDR1 and CDR2 from the germline V gene are SGHNT and YYREEE (reference sequence). The CDR3 has 15 residues. In DNA, the CDR3 is TGTGCCAGCAGCTTGGGGCAGGGAAGGACGGAGACCCAGTACTTC. Amino acids: CASSLGQGRTETQYF.

CDR3 protein: CASYTGDEQFF. The CDR3 DNA follows: TGCGCCAGCTACACAGGGGATGAGCAGTTCTTC. J is TRBJ2-1 and V is TRBV5-1, with 7 bases identical to TRBD1. Germline-derived CDR1 and CDR2 are SGHRS and YFSETQ. After removal of 7 bases from V and 8 bases from J, the junction contained 3 bases not matched to a gene. This CDR3 has 11 residues.

The chain links TRBV3-1 (or the pseudogene TRBV3-2) to TRBJ2-7; D is ambiguous. V was shortened by 3 bases and J by 3 bases, with 3 bases between the two germline ends. CDR1 and CDR2 (germline): LGHDT, YNNKEL (reference sequence). This CDR3 is built from 11 residues. The CDR3 sequence is CASSHSYEQYF. In DNA form, the CDR3 reads TGTGCCAGCAGCCATAGCTACGAGCAGTACTTC.

V and J are TRBV7-9 and TRBJ2-3; 13 bases agree with TRBD2. Germline trimming cut 4 bases from V and 7 bases from J; bases unmatched to any gene: 14. This CDR3 comprises 18 residues. Germline CDR1 reads SEHNR; CDR2 reads FQNEAQ (reference sequence). CDR3 protein: CASSYLTSGRALVYTQYF. CDR3 nucleotide sequence: TGTGCCAGCAGCTATCTAACTAGCGGGAGGGCCTTGGTTTATACGCAGTATTTT. The full variable domain, with the rest looked up from reference TRBV7-9 and TRBJ2-3, is DTGVSQNPRHKITKRGQNVTFRCDPISEHNRLYWYRQTLGQGPEFLTYFQNEAQLEKSRLLSDRFSAERPKGSFSTLEIQRTEQGDSAMYLCASSYLTSGRALVYTQYFGPGTRLTVL.

This chain connects TRBV6-6 to TRBJ1-2, with D possibly being TRBD1 (6 bases). The CDR3 length is 13 residues. V gave up 6 bases and J gave up 0 bases, with 8 bases separating them. CDR1 and CDR2 (germline): MNHNY, SVGAGI (reference sequence). CDR3 residues: CASSRQANYGYTF. The CDR3 coding sequence is TGTGCCAGCAGCCGACAGGCTAACTATGGCTACACCTTC.

This sequence joins TRBV7-8 and TRBJ2-1; 10 bases agree with TRBD1. The CDR3 is made up of 14 amino acids. Germline loops: CDR1 SGHVS, CDR2 FQNEAQ. The V gene end was trimmed by 6 bases and the J gene end by 7 bases; junction bases not matched to a gene: 6. DNA of the CDR3: TGTGCCAGCAGACCGACAGGGGGCGGGAATGAGCAGTTCTTC. It codes for CASRPTGGGNEQFF.

The J gene is TRBJ2-1, the V gene TRBV7-9; D possibly corresponds to TRBD1 (5 bases). The CDR3 has 15 residues. Trimming removed 1 base at V and 0 bases at J, with 7 bases between. The germline V gene encodes CDR1 SEHNR and CDR2 FQNEAQ (reference sequence). The CDR3 sequence: CASSLGQTSYNEQFF. For the CDR3, the DNA is TGTGCCAGCAGCTTAGGACAGACCTCCTACAATGAGCAGTTCTTC.

The rearrangement links TRBV30 to TRBJ1-4, with unresolved D. CDR3 length equals 15 residues. V dropped 2 bases and J dropped 3 bases, with 13 bases sitting between them. The V gene's germline CDR1 is GTSNPN and CDR2 SVGIG (reference sequence). Here the CDR3 reads CAWSLINSPNEKLFF. For the CDR3, the DNA is TGTGCCTGGAGTTTAATCAACTCCCCTAATGAAAAACTGTTTTTT.

This chain uses TRBV2 with TRBJ2-7; 7 positions agree with TRBD1. The V segment lost 7 bases and the J segment 4 bases; nucleotides outside the gene matches: 22. CDR3 size: 18 residues. Germline V CDR1 and CDR2: SNHLY, FYNNEI. The CDR3 loop reads CASKRLRTGPVRGYEQYF. The CDR3 coding sequence is TGTGCCAGCAAGCGGTTGAGGACAGGACCCGTCCGTGGGTACGAGCAGTACTTC.

CDR3 sequence (DNA): TGTGCCAGCAGCCCATCTCCGGGATCCTACGAGCAGTACTTC. This gives the protein CASSPSPGSYEQYF. V is TRBV3-1 (or the pseudogene TRBV3-2) and J is TRBJ2-7; a possible D gene is TRBD2 (5 bases). From germline, CDR1 is LGHDT and CDR2 YNNKEL (reference sequence). The V end lost 4 bases, the J end lost 1 base, and 11 bases lay between the germline ends. The CDR3 length is 14 residues.

This rearrangement joins TRBV30 to TRBJ2-3; tentative D call: TRBD2 (6 bases). V was cut by 0 bases and J by 4 bases, with 8 bases left in between. Germline V gene sequence: CDR1 GTSNPN, CDR2 SVGIG (reference sequence). The CDR3 covers 13 residues. DNA for the CDR3: TGTGCCTGGAGTGTACAGCGGGCAGATACGCAGTATTTT. Translating it yields CAWSVQRADTQYF.

The chain has TRBV7-2 and TRBJ2-5, with TRBD2 matching over 13 bases. The CDR3 is 16 amino acids. V trimming: 1 base; J trimming: 4 bases; junction bases outside the gene matches: 3. Germline CDR1 SGHTA, CDR2 FQGNSA. The CDR3 DNA sequence: TGTGCCAGCAGCTTAGAGCGACTAGCGGGGGGAGAGACCCAGTACTTC. Its translation: CASSLERLAGGETQYF.

The chain has TRBV10-3 and TRBJ2-3; D possibly corresponds to TRBD2 (5 bases). Trimming took 5 bases from V and 9 from J, leaving 9 bases between them. This CDR3 comprises 11 residues. Germline V gene lookup returns CDR1 ENHRY and CDR2 SYGVKD. The CDR3 nucleotides are TGTGCCATCAGTCAATCGGGGACGCAGTATTTT. Encoded protein: CAISQSGTQYF.

The chain employs TRBV24-1 and TRBJ2-7; D unresolved. The CDR3 consists of 13 residues. V lost 5 bases and J lost 0, with 7 bases in between. The germline V gene encodes CDR1 KGHDR and CDR2 SFDVKD. CDR3 coding DNA: TGTGCCACCAGTGTATCCCTCTCCTACGAGCAGTACTTC. Amino acid sequence: CATSVSLSYEQYF.

The chain uses TRBV18 and TRBJ2-6; D perhaps matches TRBD1 (6 bases). CDR1 and CDR2 (germline): KGHSH, LQKENI. The CDR3 length is 18 residues. Trimming cost V 3 bases and J 0 bases, with 15 bases left between them. The CDR3 nucleotides are TGTGCCAGCTCACCCCTCCCAGGACAGAGCTCTGGGGCCAACGTCCTGACTTTC. This codes for CASSPLPGQSSGANVLTF.

The V call is TRBV3-1 (or the pseudogene TRBV3-2), the J call TRBJ2-5, with TRBD2 matching over 9 bases. From germline, CDR1 is LGHDT and CDR2 YNNKEL (reference sequence). The CDR3 is made up of 16 amino acids. V lost 0 bases to trimming and J lost 2 bases; unmatched junction nucleotides: 4. The CDR3 nucleotides read TGTGCCAGCAGCCAAGATACTCTAGCGGGACAAGAGACCCAGTACTTC. Its protein is CASSQDTLAGQETQYF.

The rearrangement joins TRBV30 to TRBJ2-7; TRBD2 agrees at 11 bases. J gave up 5 bases and V 3 bases, and 18 bases lay outside the gene matches. The CDR3 totals 18 residues. Germline V gene lookup returns CDR1 GTSNPN and CDR2 SVGIG (reference sequence). The CDR3 sequence: CAWSAPVMVDSGRDEQYF. As DNA, the CDR3 is TGTGCCTGGAGCGCCCCGGTGATGGTAGATAGCGGGAGGGACGAGCAGTACTTC.

This clone has more than one count but fewer than ten. The chain is built from TRBV7-2 and TRBJ2-7; a weak D match, TRBD1 (5 bases). V dropped 8 bases and J dropped 7 bases, with 21 bases sitting between them. This CDR3 spans 14 amino acids. Germline CDR1 SGHTA, CDR2 FQGNSA. The CDR3 is CASGATGPQAEQYF. CDR3 sequence (DNA): TGTGCCAGCGGGGCCACCGGGCCCCAAGCGGAGCAGTACTTC.

The chain joins TRBV6-5 to TRBJ2-7, with D possibly being TRBD1 (6 bases). The V end was cut by 5 bases, the J end by 5 bases, with 19 bases between. There are 15 residues in the CDR3. Germline V CDR1 and CDR2: MNHEY, SVGAGI. This chain's CDR3 is CASSKNRAVSDEQYF. The CDR3 DNA sequence: TGTGCCAGCAGTAAAAACAGGGCAGTGAGTGACGAGCAGTACTTC.

V and J are TRBV19 and TRBJ1-5; 7 bases align to TRBD1. The CDR3 is 15 amino acids. V lost 6 bases, J lost 3 bases, and 8 bases stayed unmatched. Germline V CDR1 and CDR2: LNHDA, SQIVND (reference sequence). CDR3 sequence: CASRDWDSPNQPQHF. CDR3 in DNA: TGTGCCAGTAGAGACTGGGACAGTCCCAATCAGCCCCAGCATTTT.